The 21 T cell receptor beta chains listed next were all sequenced from one sample in a study of T cell changes during pregnancy in multiple sclerosis. TCRdb keeps only in-frame clones here, not all; method: immunoSEQ multiplex PCR. This table holds about 120,000 clones, 80% to 95% found once. This material consisted of peripheral blood, taken before pregnancy. The receptors originated from a female donor with multiple sclerosis, enrolled in a pregnancy study.

The rearrangement joins TRBV10-2 to TRBJ2-2; 9 bases are a match to TRBD1. Looked up from germline, CDR1 is WSHSY and CDR2 is SAAADI. With 6 bases clipped from V and 4 bases from J, the junction kept 9 bases outside the gene matches. This CDR3 is built from 16 residues. In DNA, the CDR3 is TGCGCCAGCAGGGCGGGACAGGGCTTGGGCACCGGGGAGCTGTTTTTT. Protein sequence: CASRAGQGLGTGELFF.

As DNA, the CDR3 is TGCGCCAGCAGCGGTTTAGCGGGAGGGCCTTCCGATGAGCAGTTCTTC. Amino acids: CASSGLAGGPSDEQFF. This chain links TRBV5-1 with TRBJ2-1, with 11 bases aligning to TRBD2. The CDR3 has 16 amino acids. Germline assignment: CDR1 SGHRS and CDR2 YFSETQ. The junction had 11 bases not matched to a gene; V was cut back by 4 bases and J by 8 bases.

V usage is TRBV5-1 and J usage is TRBJ2-5, with a weak D call TRBD2 (7 bases). CDR1 SGHRS and CDR2 YFSETQ come from the germline V gene. The CDR3 sequence is 14 residues long. Between the trimmed V and J ends, which lost 3 bases and 5 bases, there was a span of 14 bases. Here the CDR3 DNA reads TGCGCCAGCAGCTCTACCGGGGGGCGGGAGACCCAGTACTTC. This gives the protein CASSSTGGRETQYF.

The chain links TRBV5-1 to TRBJ2-1; D is ambiguous. In germline, CDR1 is SGHRS, CDR2 YFSETQ. Trimming took off 5 bases at V and 3 bases at J, with 9 bases between the two ends. The length of the CDR3 is 13 residues. The chain's CDR3 is CASSRDSYNEQFF. The CDR3 nucleotides are TGCGCCAGCAGTAGAGATAGCTACAATGAGCAGTTCTTC.

This clone was picked up one time. The chain recombines TRBV11-3 with TRBJ2-1; TRBD2 aligns across 10 bases. The V gene's germline CDR1 is SGHNT and CDR2 YENEEA. The CDR3 is 15 amino acids. The V and J ends lost 4 bases and 6 bases, in that order; junction bases with no gene match: 6. CDR3 DNA sequence: TGTGCCAGCAGCTACGATAGCGGGGGGCCCAATGAGCAGTTCTTC. Translating it yields CASSYDSGGPNEQFF.

The gene calls are TRBV10-3 and TRBJ2-1; 10 nucleotides align to TRBD1. The V gene end was trimmed by 6 bases and the J gene end by 8 bases; junction bases not matched to a gene: 7. The germline V gene has CDR1 ENHRY and CDR2 SYGVKD. This CDR3 contains 14 residues. As DNA, the CDR3 is TGTGCCATCAGCTTTAAGGACAGGGGGGATGAGCAGTTCTTC. This translates into CAISFKDRGDEQFF.

The rearrangement joins TRBV10-1 to TRBJ2-7; TRBD2 aligns across 9 bases. Per the germline V gene, CDR1 is WNHNN and CDR2 is SYGVQD (reference sequence). The CDR3 has 15 residues. V gave up 3 bases and J gave up 2 bases; unmatched junction bases: 5. The CDR3 here is CASSEKREVTYEQYF. Written as DNA, the CDR3 is TGCGCCAGCAGTGAAAAGCGGGAGGTTACCTACGAGCAGTACTTC.

The chain joins TRBV6-5 to TRBJ2-1; possibly TRBD2 for D (6 bases). V lost 5 bases, J lost 2 bases, and 10 bases lay in between. This CDR3 contains 14 residues. CDR1 MNHEY and CDR2 SVGAGI come from the germline V gene. The CDR3 DNA reads as TGTGCCAGCAGTGCGGGACCGGCCTACAATGAGCAGTTCTTC. This sequence encodes CASSAGPAYNEQFF.

The genes are TRBV6-5 and TRBJ2-7, with 8 nucleotides matching TRBD1. From germline, CDR1 is MNHEY and CDR2 SVGAGI. The V gene end was trimmed by 6 bases and the J gene end by 1 base; junction bases not matched to a gene: 5. The CDR3 length is 14 residues. The CDR3 nucleotides are TGTGCCAGCAGATTGGACAGGGAGTCCTACGAGCAGTACTTC. It translates to CASRLDRESYEQYF.

The chain couples TRBV6-1 to TRBJ2-1; D might be TRBD1 (7 bases). The CDR3 has 15 amino acids. Germline V gene data show CDR1 as MNHNS and CDR2 as SASEGT. Between the trimmed V and J ends, which lost 6 bases and 7 bases, there was a span of 19 bases. CDR3 sequence reads: CASSQRRAGGNEQFF. The CDR3 nucleotides read TGTGCCAGCAGCCAGAGGAGGGCAGGGGGTAATGAGCAGTTCTTC.

This clone has only one observation. The V gene is TRBV19, the J gene TRBJ2-6; D is unclear. The V end lost 6 bases, the J end lost 4 bases, and 7 bases lay between the germline ends. The CDR3 loop spans 13 amino acids. Germline loops: CDR1 LNHDA, CDR2 SQIVND (reference sequence). This chain's CDR3 is CASRTSGANVLTF. CDR3 bases: TGTGCCAGTAGAACTTCCGGGGCCAACGTCCTGACTTTC.

The chain recombines TRBV2 with TRBJ1-5; a weak D match, TRBD1 (5 bases). V lost 7 bases to trimming and J lost 0 bases, with 10 bases between them. This CDR3 contains 14 residues. Germline V CDR1 and CDR2: SNHLY, FYNNEI. This CDR3 is CASNPGYSNQPQHF. CDR3 nucleotide sequence: TGTGCCAGCAATCCAGGGTATAGCAATCAGCCCCAGCATTTT. Looking up the rest from reference TRBV2 and TRBJ1-5 gives the full variable domain: EPEVTQTPSHQVTQMGQEVILRCVPISNHLYFYWYRQILGQKVEFLVSFYNNEISEKSEIFDDQFSVERPDGSNFTLKIRSTKLEDSAMYFCASNPGYSNQPQHFGDGTRLSIL.

The chain combines TRBV2 with TRBJ1-2; perhaps TRBD1 as D (6 bases). V was pared by 6 bases and J by 5 bases, with 19 bases between. Germline V gives CDR1 SNHLY, CDR2 FYNNEI. This CDR3 comprises 15 residues. CDR3 loop: CASSPPRGGDYGYTF. In DNA form, the CDR3 reads TGTGCCAGCAGCCCTCCCCGAGGGGGGGATTATGGCTACACCTTC.

The rearrangement joins TRBV10-1 to TRBJ2-7, with 12 bases that match TRBD2. Germline-derived CDR1 and CDR2 are WNHNN and SYGVQD (reference sequence). The V segment lost 4 bases and the J segment 6 bases; nucleotides outside the gene matches: 10. The CDR3 spans 16 residues. The chain's CDR3 is CASSGTRASGRVEQYF. Written as DNA, the CDR3 is TGCGCCAGCAGTGGGACCCGGGCTAGCGGGAGGGTCGAGCAGTACTTC.

The V and J genes are TRBV6-5 and TRBJ2-1; TRBD2 aligns across 8 bases. The germline V gene has CDR1 MNHEY and CDR2 SVGAGI. The V segment lost 6 bases and the J segment 7 bases; nucleotides outside the gene matches: 11. The CDR3 loop spans 15 amino acids. The CDR3 DNA reads as TGTGCCAGCAGCCAGACCGGGACTAGAGGGAATGAGCAGTTCTTC. Translated, it gives CASSQTGTRGNEQFF.

The rearrangement joins TRBV5-4 to TRBJ2-3; D remains unclear. Trimming left V 1 base short and J 0 bases short, with 6 bases between. CDR1 SGHNT and CDR2 YYREEE come from the germline V gene (reference sequence). The CDR3 covers 14 residues. CDR3 sequence (DNA): TGTGCCAGCAGCTTGTCGACTAGCACAGATACGCAGTATTTT. As protein: CASSLSTSTDTQYF.

The chain joins TRBV7-2 to TRBJ1-1; D is possibly TRBD1 (5 bases). The CDR3 spans 15 residues. CDR1 and CDR2 (germline): SGHTA, FQGNSA. The germline V and J ends were trimmed by 5 bases and 5 bases, with 18 bases remaining between them. The CDR3 here is CASSPSWGTPTEAFF. For the CDR3, the DNA is TGTGCCAGCAGCCCAAGCTGGGGCACTCCTACTGAAGCTTTCTTT.

This clone was detected once. For the CDR3, the DNA is TGTGCCAGCAGCTTCTGGCTTGCTAGCACAGATACGCAGTATTTT. It is translated as CASSFWLASTDTQYF. The chain recombines TRBV7-9 with TRBJ2-3, with D uncertain. The CDR3 length is 15 residues. V lost 3 bases and J 0 bases, leaving 10 bases between the germline ends. In germline, CDR1 is SEHNR, CDR2 FQNEAQ (reference sequence).

This clone showed up just once. This rearrangement joins TRBV5-1 to TRBJ2-6; no clear D gene. The V gene lost 0 bases and the J gene lost 0 bases, with 7 bases spanning the gap. Germline V gene lookup returns CDR1 SGHRS and CDR2 YFSETQ. This CDR3 is 16 amino acids long. The CDR3 bases are TGCGCCAGCAGCTTGGATCCCCTCTCTGGGGCCAACGTCCTGACTTTC. This codes for CASSLDPLSGANVLTF.

This clone has a handful of counts. The V and J genes are TRBV14 and TRBJ2-1; weak D call: TRBD2 (5 bases). Germline CDR1 reads SGHDN; CDR2 reads FVKESK. The CDR3 is made up of 14 amino acids. Trimming removed 4 bases from V and 5 bases from J, with 12 bases in between. CDR3 DNA sequence: TGTGCCAGCAGCCCTAGCTGGAGAAACAATGAGCAGTTCTTC. It encodes CASSPSWRNNEQFF.

The rearrangement uses TRBV27 and TRBJ1-5, with a possible D match to TRBD1 (5 bases). The CDR3 totals 12 residues. Germline values: CDR1 MNHEY, CDR2 SMNVEV (reference sequence). V lost 4 bases, J lost 10 bases, and 11 bases lay in between. CDR3 residues: CASSSGLGPQHF. CDR3 nucleotides: TGTGCCAGCAGTTCGGGACTTGGACCCCAGCATTTT.